This T cell receptor beta chain was obtained from a study of blood T cell repertoires in COVID-19. Clones were read by immunoSEQ multiplex PCR, and TCRdb kept only the in-frame ones, dropping some. The table lists 110,000 to 150,000 clones, 88% of them singletons, with 1.5% to 2% in the top ten. The germline CDR1 and CDR2 sequences are MDHEN and SYDVKM. V dropped 4 bases and J dropped 1; count of bases not matched to a gene: 11. The CDR3 consists of 17 residues. The gene calls are TRBV28 and TRBJ2-3, with 7 bases matching TRBD2. Source material: peripheral blood. This TCR was sampled from a man in his sixties or seventies with acute or convalescent COVID-19. CDR3 in DNA: TGTGCCAGCAGTTCCCCCCGGGCCCGGGGGGGCACAGATACGCAGTATTTT. Its protein product is CASSSPRARGGTDTQYF.